These 20 T cell receptor beta chains share one sample of origin, sequenced in a study of blood T cell repertoires in COVID-19. Sequencing used immunoSEQ multiplex PCR; TCRdb keeps in-frame clones, though not all of them. The sample lists around 78,000 clones, around 90% occurring once. Material: peripheral blood. The receptors were sampled from a human donor in a cohort sampled during active COVID-19.

The chain combines TRBV10-3 with TRBJ2-6; 9 bases fit TRBD1. The V and J ends lost 4 bases and 0 bases, in that order; junction bases with no gene match: 4. The germline gives CDR1 ENHRY, CDR2 SYGVKD. The length of the CDR3 is 17 residues. The CDR3 nucleotides are TGTGCCATCAGTGCCGGGACAGGGTCCTCTGGGGCCAACGTCCTGACTTTC. Its protein product is CAISAGTGSSGANVLTF.

This clone was recorded once. This chain links TRBV7-2 with TRBJ2-7, with 9 bases fitting TRBD2. V shed 5 bases and J 4 bases; nucleotides not matched to a gene: 9. The CDR3 contains 15 residues. CDR1 SGHTA and CDR2 FQGNSA come from the germline V gene. The CDR3 DNA reads TGTGCCAGCAGCCCCCGGCAGCGGGGGGTTTACGAGCAGTACTTC. Translated, it gives CASSPRQRGVYEQYF.

This rearrangement joins TRBV7-2 to TRBJ2-5, with 9 bases that match TRBD1. The CDR3 runs to 13 residues. The germline gives CDR1 SGHTA, CDR2 FQGNSA. The ends lost 9 bases at V and 5 bases at J; junction bases unmatched: 7. The CDR3 region is CARTGGVRETQYF. CDR3 nucleotide sequence: TGTGCCAGAACAGGGGGCGTCCGGGAGACCCAGTACTTC.

The genes are TRBV14 and TRBJ2-7, with 7 positions matching TRBD2. The germline V gene has CDR1 SGHDN and CDR2 FVKESK. There are 13 residues in the CDR3. With 8 bases clipped from V and 3 bases from J, the junction kept 7 bases outside the gene matches. DNA of the CDR3: TGTGCCAGCGGGAAGCGGGGTTTCTACGAGCAGTACTTC. This gives the protein CASGKRGFYEQYF.

The V and J genes are TRBV15 and TRBJ1-1; D is perhaps TRBD1 (6 bases). V lost 5 bases, J lost 6 bases, and 19 bases lay in between. Germline CDR1 is LNHNV and CDR2 is YYDKDF (reference sequence). The CDR3 length is 15 residues. CDR3: CATSSRKRGWSEAFF. The CDR3 region has the DNA TGTGCCACCAGCTCCCGTAAGAGGGGGTGGTCTGAAGCTTTCTTT.

The chain couples TRBV11-3 to TRBJ2-7, with D possibly being TRBD2 (6 bases). Deletions cut 6 bases from V and 0 bases from J, with 9 bases between. Germline CDR1 reads SGHNT; CDR2 reads YENEEA. This CDR3 contains 13 residues. The CDR3 spells CASREGGSYEQYF. The CDR3 nucleotides read TGTGCCAGCAGGGAGGGTGGCTCCTACGAGCAGTACTTC.

The chain combines TRBV11-2 with TRBJ2-1, with D possibly TRBD1 on 5 matching bases. CDR3 length: 12 amino acids. Germline V lookup: CDR1 SGHAT, CDR2 FQNNGV. The V and J ends lost 1 base and 8 bases respectively, with 6 bases between them. CDR3 sequence reads: CASSLGGHEQFF. The CDR3 DNA sequence: TGTGCCAGCAGCTTAGGGGGCCATGAGCAGTTCTTC.

This rearrangement joins TRBV10-3 to TRBJ1-1; 10 bases agree with TRBD1. Germline V gene lookup returns CDR1 ENHRY and CDR2 SYGVKD. The CDR3 consists of 13 residues. With 6 bases clipped from V and 11 bases from J, the junction kept 9 bases outside the gene matches. The CDR3 sequence is CAISEGQGLRAFF. The CDR3 DNA is TGTGCCATCAGCGAGGGACAGGGGCTTCGGGCTTTCTTT.

The genes are TRBV5-1 and TRBJ2-3; D remains unclear. The CDR3 is 13 residues long. The germline V and J ends were trimmed by 0 bases and 4 bases, with 6 bases remaining between them. Germline V gives CDR1 SGHRS, CDR2 YFSETQ. This CDR3 reads CASSLEAADTQYF. The CDR3 coding sequence is TGCGCCAGCAGCTTGGAGGCGGCAGATACGCAGTATTTT.

The chain uses TRBV5-1 and TRBJ1-1; 7 bases line up with TRBD1. V lost 3 bases, J lost 2 bases, and 10 bases stayed unmatched. The CDR3 is 16 residues long. Germline V gene data show CDR1 as SGHRS and CDR2 as YFSETQ. The CDR3 sequence is CASSYSRQGRNTEAFF. Written as DNA, the CDR3 is TGCGCCAGCAGCTATAGTAGACAGGGACGAAACACTGAAGCTTTCTTT.

The chain has TRBV19 and TRBJ2-2; 14 bases agree with TRBD2. After removal of 7 bases from V and 3 bases from J, the junction contained 7 bases not matched to a gene. In germline, CDR1 is LNHDA, CDR2 SQIVND (reference sequence). The CDR3 is 17 amino acids. The DNA for the CDR3 is TGTGCCAGTACCCGGACTAGCGGGGGGTCTTACACCGGGGAGCTGTTTTTT. Encoded protein: CASTRTSGGSYTGELFF.

The chain couples TRBV9 to TRBJ2-2, with a tentative D call TRBD2 (6 bases). The CDR3 has 15 amino acids. V gave up 3 bases and J gave up 0 bases, with 9 bases separating them. Per the germline V gene, CDR1 is SGDLS and CDR2 is YYNGEE. CDR3 coding DNA: TGTGCCAGCAGCGGTGGAGGGGCGAACACCGGGGAGCTGTTTTTT. As protein: CASSGGGANTGELFF.

This chain uses TRBV11-2 with TRBJ1-1; 7 nucleotides match TRBD1. The V and J ends lost 3 bases and 1 base, in that order; junction bases with no gene match: 5. The CDR3 length is 15 residues. In germline, CDR1 is SGHAT, CDR2 FQNNGV. CDR3: CASSFTGQSNTEAFF. The CDR3 DNA follows: TGTGCCAGCAGCTTTACGGGACAGTCGAACACTGAAGCTTTCTTT. The full variable domain, in which reference TRBV11-2 and TRBJ1-1 provide the parts outside the CDR3, is EAGVAQSPRYKIIEKRQSVAFWCNPISGHATLYWYQQILGQGPKLLIQFQNNGVVDDSQLPKDRFSAERLKGVDSTLKIQPAKLEDSAVYLCASSFTGQSNTEAFFGQGTRLTVV.

This chain links TRBV13 with TRBJ2-1; 7 bases are a match to TRBD1. The CDR3 is 17 amino acids. V shed 5 bases, J shed 5 bases, and the junction held 15 bases outside the gene matches. Germline V gene sequence: CDR1 PRHDT, CDR2 FYEKMQ (reference sequence). In DNA form, the CDR3 reads TGTGCCAGCAGCCCGACAGGGTCAGGGGTGGGGGACAATGAGCAGTTCTTC. It specifies CASSPTGSGVGDNEQFF.

The V and J genes are TRBV19 and TRBJ1-4; TRBD1 might be the D (5 bases). The germline V gene has CDR1 LNHDA and CDR2 SQIVND (reference sequence). The CDR3 covers 15 residues. V was shortened by 8 bases and J by 7 bases, with 20 bases between the two germline ends. CDR3 residues: CASFSQSGLSEKLFF. CDR3 bases: TGTGCCAGTTTCTCCCAATCAGGGTTGAGTGAAAAACTGTTTTTT.

This chain uses TRBV19 with TRBJ1-5, with 10 bases identical to TRBD1. CDR1 is LNHDA and CDR2 is SQIVND in the germline V gene (reference sequence). The CDR3 totals 13 residues. J was trimmed by 6 bases and V by 7 bases; bases with no gene match: 3. The CDR3: CASTGTGVQPQHF. CDR3 DNA sequence: TGTGCCAGTACCGGGACAGGGGTTCAGCCCCAGCATTTT.

The genes are TRBV7-2 and TRBJ2-7, with D perhaps matching TRBD1 (6 bases). CDR3 length equals 14 residues. Trimming took 4 bases from V and 3 from J, leaving 13 bases between them. In germline, CDR1 is SGHTA, CDR2 FQGNSA. In nucleotides, the CDR3 is TGTGCCAGCAGCTCTAGGACAGAAATCTACGAGCAGTACTTC. Translation: CASSSRTEIYEQYF.

The chain combines TRBV3-1 (or the pseudogene TRBV3-2) with TRBJ2-1, with a tentative D call TRBD2 (6 bases). Trimming removed 0 bases from V and 8 bases from J, with 23 bases in between. CDR1 is LGHDT, CDR2 YNNKEL, per germline (reference sequence). The CDR3 covers 18 residues. The CDR3 is CASSQDLVQGLTNDEQFF. Written as DNA, the CDR3 is TGTGCCAGCAGCCAAGATCTAGTTCAGGGACTCACCAACGATGAGCAGTTCTTC.

The V gene is TRBV7-2, the J gene TRBJ2-7; 11 bases fit TRBD2. V lost 7 bases, J lost 1 base, and 9 bases stayed unmatched. The CDR3 extends over 16 amino acids. Looked up from germline, CDR1 is SGHTA and CDR2 is FQGNSA. CDR3 sequence: CASKSTSGRGSYEQYF. The CDR3, as DNA: TGTGCCAGCAAAAGCACTAGCGGGAGAGGATCCTACGAGCAGTACTTC.

The chain recombines TRBV7-9 with TRBJ1-4; 7 nucleotides align to TRBD1. Germline loops: CDR1 SEHNR, CDR2 FQNEAQ (reference sequence). Trimming took 3 bases from V and 8 from J; bases not matched to a gene: 6. This CDR3 contains 14 residues. CDR3 region: CASSFDRAWEKLFF. Written as DNA, the CDR3 is TGTGCCAGCAGCTTCGACAGGGCTTGGGAAAAACTGTTTTTT.